A selection of T cell receptor beta chains follows, all from one sample in a study of monozygotic twins with cystic fibrosis. Profiled with immunoSEQ multiplex PCR; TCRdb holds only in-frame clones, not every one. The sample records tens of thousands of clones, over 70% being singletons. The sample consisted of blood. The receptors derive from a girl aged 2 to 9 with cystic fibrosis. The CDR3 runs from the conserved cysteine through the conserved F or W. Fields, in order: clone size, V gene, J gene, D gene, CDR3 protein, CDR3 DNA. The D gene is left open where the match is weak. Not every row has a clone size; where given, it reads once, few, many or a size class.

>NA|TRBV5-6|TRBJ1-1|NA
CASSPGGAEAFF
TGTGCCAGCAGCCCCGGGGGGGCTGAAGCTTTCTTT
>NA|TRBV5-1|TRBJ2-1|NA
CASSFWDYNEQFF
TGCGCCAGCAGCTTCTGGGACTACAATGAGCAGTTCTTC
>NA|TRBV7-9|TRBJ2-7|NA
CASSLPVRAYEQYF
TGTGCCAGCAGCTTACCGGTCAGGGCCTACGAGCAGTACTTC
>NA|TRBV9|TRBJ2-7|TRBD1
CASTRGQNPYEQYF
TGTGCCAGCACGAGGGGACAGAACCCTTACGAGCAGTACTTC
>NA|TRBV29-1|TRBJ1-1|NA
CSVAGGGYTEAFF
TGCAGCGTTGCCGGAGGGGGGTACACTGAAGCTTTCTTT
>NA|TRBV30|TRBJ1-2|TRBD1
CAWSARTGGSWGYTF
TGTGCCTGGAGTGCCAGGACAGGGGGAAGTTGGGGCTACACCTTC
>NA|TRBV7-9|TRBJ2-1|TRBD1
CASSPGTGVVNEQFF
TGTGCCAGCAGCCCAGGGACAGGGGTGGTCAATGAGCAGTTCTTC
>NA|TRBV2|TRBJ2-4|NA
CASEDLRLGIAKNIQYF
TGTGCCAGCGAGGACTTACGCCTGGGGATAGCCAAAAACATTCAGTACTTC
>NA|TRBV4-2|TRBJ2-7|TRBD2
CASSDGLAGGEQYF
TGTGCCAGCAGCGACGGACTAGCGGGGGGCGAGCAGTACTTC
>NA|TRBV1|TRBJ2-6|NA
CTSSQISSGANVLTF
TGCACCAGCAGCCAAATCTCCTCTGGGGCCAACGTCCTGACTTTC
>NA|TRBV5-1|TRBJ2-5|TRBD2
CASSLLAGGRETQYF
TGCGCCAGCAGCTTACTAGCGGGGGGGCGAGAGACCCAGTACTTC
>NA|TRBV6-5|TRBJ2-7|NA
CASSYPGAYEQYF
TGTGCCAGCAGTTACCCCGGAGCCTACGAGCAGTACTTC
>NA|TRBV5-4|TRBJ2-7|TRBD1
CASSSDLGQGEQYF
TGTGCCAGCAGCTCTGACCTTGGACAGGGCGAGCAGTACTTC
>NA|TRBV5-1|TRBJ2-3|NA
CASSLEMGDTQYF
TGCGCCAGCAGCTTGGAAATGGGGGATACGCAGTATTTT
>NA|TRBV4-1|TRBJ2-5|TRBD2
CASSQLAGQETQYF
TGCGCCAGCAGCCAACTAGCGGGGCAAGAGACCCAGTACTTC
>once|TRBV7-8|TRBJ2-2|NA
CASYKFGWTGELFF
TGTGCCAGCTATAAGTTTGGGTGGACCGGGGAGCTGTTTTTT
>few|TRBV21-1|TRBJ2-7|NA
CASSKEAGTSGRSYEQYF
TGTGCCAGCAGCAAAGAGGCAGGGACGAGCGGGCGGTCCTACGAGCAGTACTTC
>NA|TRBV5-6|TRBJ2-1|TRBD2
CASSLKGLAGSSSYNEQFF
TGTGCCAGCAGCTTGAAAGGACTAGCGGGTTCGAGCTCCTACAATGAGCAGTTCTTC
>NA|TRBV6-1|TRBJ1-5|NA
CASRWGNQPQHF
TGTGCCAGCAGGTGGGGCAATCAGCCCCAGCATTTT
>NA|TRBV7-9|TRBJ1-2|TRBD1
CASSLRDRGNYGYTF
TGTGCCAGCAGCCTCCGGGACAGGGGGAACTATGGCTACACCTTC
>NA|TRBV9|TRBJ2-5|NA
CASSVEGDRETQYF
TGTGCCAGCAGCGTGGAGGGGGATAGAGAGACCCAGTACTTC
>NA|TRBV9|TRBJ2-2|TRBD2
CASSMSGGGELFF
TGTGCCAGCAGCATGAGCGGGGGTGGGGAGCTGTTTTTT
>NA|TRBV6-1|TRBJ2-7|NA
CASRRDEQYF
TGTGCCAGCAGACGTGATGAGCAGTACTTC
>few|TRBV30|TRBJ1-4|TRBD1
CAWSVGQANEKLFF
TGTGCCTGGAGTGTTGGACAGGCGAATGAAAAACTGTTTTTT
>NA|TRBV5-6|TRBJ2-7|TRBD1
CASSLLGLTGGHEQYF
TGTGCCAGCAGCTTGTTGGGGCTGACAGGGGGCCACGAGCAGTACTTC
>NA|TRBV5-4|TRBJ2-7|TRBD1
CASSLAPDRAAYEQYF
TGTGCCAGCAGCTTGGCCCCGGACAGGGCTGCCTACGAGCAGTACTTC
>NA|TRBV9|TRBJ1-2|NA
CASSVGGGELYGYTF
TGTGCCAGCAGCGTAGGGGGAGGAGAACTCTATGGCTACACCTTC
>NA|TRBV9|TRBJ2-2|TRBD2
CASRLAEGGELFF
TGTGCCAGCAGACTAGCGGAGGGCGGGGAGCTGTTTTTT
>NA|TRBV14|TRBJ2-7|NA
CASSQDRYPYEQYF
TGTGCCAGCAGCCAAGACAGGTACCCCTACGAGCAGTACTTC
>NA|TRBV19|TRBJ1-3|NA
CATQPGDTIYF
TGTGCCACACAGCCGGGGGACACCATATATTTT
>NA|TRBV6-1|TRBJ1-5|TRBD1
CASSDTGGFQPQHF
TGTGCCAGCAGTGACACAGGGGGATTCCAGCCCCAGCATTTT
>NA|TRBV30|TRBJ2-7|TRBD1
CAWRPGRRQGYEQYF
TGTGCCTGGAGGCCCGGCCGGAGACAGGGGTACGAGCAGTACTTC
>NA|TRBV30|TRBJ2-2|NA
CAWSVLGGRGELFF
TGTGCCTGGAGTGTACTGGGGGGGCGCGGGGAGCTGTTTTTT
>NA|TRBV9|TRBJ1-4|NA
CASSERHSNEKLFF
TGTGCCAGCAGCGAAAGACACAGTAATGAAAAACTGTTTTTT
>NA|TRBV19|TRBJ1-2|NA
CASSIGGVLNYGYTF
TGTGCCAGTAGTATCGGGGGGGTCCTTAACTATGGCTACACCTTC
>NA|TRBV7-2|TRBJ2-7|TRBD1
CASSIRDRVGLEQYF
TGTGCCAGCAGCATCCGGGACAGGGTAGGATTGGAGCAGTACTTC
>NA|TRBV4-3|TRBJ2-1|NA
CASSLHRSSSYNEQFF
TGCGCCAGCAGCCTCCACCGAAGCTCCTCCTACAATGAGCAGTTCTTC
>NA|TRBV14|TRBJ1-2|TRBD1
CASSPGTAVNYGYTF
TGTGCCAGCAGCCCCGGGACAGCTGTCAACTATGGCTACACCTTC
>NA|TRBV25-1|TRBJ2-1|NA
CASSEAGASNEQFF
TGTGCCAGCAGTGAGGCGGGGGCCAGCAATGAGCAGTTCTTC
>NA|TRBV25-1|TRBJ2-7|NA
CASSESRGYEQYF
TGTGCCAGCAGTGAGAGCAGGGGCTACGAGCAGTACTTC
>NA|TRBV30|TRBJ2-1|NA
CAWRGGKGQDNEQFF
TGTGCCTGGAGGGGAGGCAAGGGTCAGGACAATGAGCAGTTCTTC
>NA|TRBV7-3|TRBJ2-1|NA
CASSLKPDEQFF
TGTGCCAGCAGCTTAAAACCGGATGAGCAGTTCTTC
>few|TRBV18|TRBJ2-7|TRBD2
CASSLGLAGGTQYF
TGTGCCAGCTCACTTGGGCTAGCGGGGGGGACGCAGTACTTC
>once|TRBV6-1|TRBJ2-7|NA
CASHGGYF
TGTGCCAGTCATGGGGGGTACTTC
>NA|TRBV2|TRBJ2-7|TRBD1
CASSQTGGLGSQQYF
TGTGCCAGCAGTCAGACAGGGGGCCTAGGTTCCCAGCAGTACTTC
>NA|TRBV18|TRBJ2-7|NA
CASSPGAVGYEQYF
TGTGCCAGCTCACCCGGGGCGGTTGGTTACGAGCAGTACTTC
>NA|TRBV5-5|TRBJ1-2|NA
CASSSGLAPIGYTF
TGTGCCAGCAGCTCGGGACTTGCCCCGATCGGCTACACCTTC
>NA|TRBV19|TRBJ2-1|TRBD1
CASSFLGQGYEQFF
TGTGCCAGTAGTTTTTTAGGACAGGGATATGAGCAGTTCTTC
>NA|TRBV7-3|TRBJ1-1|TRBD1
CASSLSPGTGRNTEAFF
TGTGCCAGCAGCTTAAGTCCAGGGACAGGGCGGAACACTGAAGCTTTCTTT
>NA|TRBV7-2|TRBJ2-7|NA
CASSLERLTYEQYF
TGTGCCAGCAGCTTAGAAAGGTTAACCTACGAGCAGTACTTC
>few|TRBV4-2|TRBJ1-3|TRBD1
CASSQANRQGLTGNTIYF
TGTGCCAGCAGCCAGGCGAATCGACAGGGCCTAACTGGAAACACCATATATTTT
>NA|TRBV30|TRBJ2-2|TRBD1
CAWRTGATTGELFF
TGTGCCTGGAGGACAGGGGCGACCACCGGGGAGCTGTTTTTT
>NA|TRBV7-9|TRBJ1-1|NA
CASSPQGLRGEAFF
TGTGCCAGCAGCCCGCAGGGGCTAAGAGGTGAAGCTTTCTTT
>NA|TRBV9|TRBJ2-7|NA
CASSPPSYEQYF
TGTGCCAGCAGCCCCCCTTCCTACGAGCAGTACTTC